One and the same sample provided the 9 T cell receptor beta chains below, sequenced in a study of T cell repertoires in cytomegalovirus infection. One entry per CDR3 protein results from TCRdb running MiXCR on the reads. This sample has hundreds of thousands of distinct CDR3 sequences, with roughly 33% found just once. The antigens these receptors bind are not known. Sequences were derived from cultured PBMCs, sampled from culture after CMV antigen stimulation. Source of these receptors: a human donor in good health (CMV status not recorded). Some clones in this sample may be carry-over from other donors' samples.

J is TRBJ2-1 and V is TRBV6-1, with D perhaps matching TRBD1 (6 bases). The CDR3 is 14 residues long. The germline gives CDR1 MNHNS, CDR2 SASEGT. V gave up 7 bases and J gave up 0 bases, with 10 bases separating them. Here the CDR3 reads CASTADSSYNEQFF. The CDR3 DNA sequence: TGTGCCAGCACCGCGGACAGCTCCTACAATGAGCAGTTCTTC.

The chain is built from TRBV5-4 and TRBJ1-5; no firm D call. Germline loops: CDR1 SGHNT, CDR2 YYREEE (reference sequence). CDR3 length: 15 amino acids. The V and J ends lost 3 bases and 5 bases respectively, with 15 bases between them. CDR3 sequence: CASSCEDLPHQPQHF. The CDR3 coding sequence is TGTGCCAGCAGCTGTGAGGACCTTCCCCATCAGCCCCAGCATTTT.

Regarding this clonotype: A much larger clone sits a single nucleotide away, making a read error possible. The chain employs TRBV27 and TRBJ2-1; 10 bases align to TRBD2. Looked up from germline, CDR1 is MNHEY and CDR2 is SMNVEV (reference sequence). CDR3 size: 14 residues. The ends lost 8 bases at V and 5 bases at J; junction bases unmatched: 6. This CDR3 is CASRLAGGNNEQFF. CDR3 DNA: TGTGCCAGCCGCTTAGCGGGGGGAAACAATGAGCAGTTCTTC.

Only a few counts were recorded for this clonotype. The chain carries TRBV27 and TRBJ2-5; TRBD1 matches at 8 bases. V dropped 5 bases and J dropped 0; count of bases not matched to a gene: 11. Germline CDR1 reads MNHEY; CDR2 reads SMNVEV (reference sequence). The CDR3 sequence is 17 residues long. In nucleotides, the CDR3 is TGTGCCAGCAGTCTAAGGACAGGGCCCACATACCAAGAGACCCAGTACTTC. Encoded protein: CASSLRTGPTYQETQYF.

This clonotype has just a few counts. The gene calls are TRBV10-3 and TRBJ1-5; a possible D gene is TRBD1 (6 bases). Trimming took 4 bases from V and 6 from J, leaving 10 bases between them. The germline gives CDR1 ENHRY, CDR2 SYGVKD. The length of the CDR3 is 13 residues. The CDR3 here is CAISGQEGQPQHF. The CDR3 nucleotides read TGTGCCATCAGTGGACAGGAAGGTCAGCCCCAGCATTTT.

Many counts were recorded for this clonotype. In DNA, the CDR3 is TGTGCCAGCAGCTTAGAGGGACAGGTTAACAATGAGCAGTTCTTC. It specifies CASSLEGQVNNEQFF. This rearrangement joins TRBV7-2 to TRBJ2-1, with 8 nucleotides matching TRBD1. This CDR3 is 15 amino acids long. Trimming took 1 base from V and 5 from J; bases not matched to a gene: 4. Germline assignment: CDR1 SGHTA and CDR2 FQGNSA.

This chain connects TRBV6-1 to TRBJ2-3; D gene uncertain. This CDR3 has 13 amino acids. The germline gives CDR1 MNHNS, CDR2 SASEGT. The V end lost 10 bases, the J end lost 0 bases, and 11 bases lay between the germline ends. This CDR3 reads CATSSLSTDTQYF. Here the CDR3 DNA reads TGTGCCACCTCATCACTAAGCACAGATACGCAGTATTTT.

In nucleotides, the CDR3 is TGTGCCAGCAGCGCCGGGGGGCTAGCCAAAAACATTCAGTACTTC. This encodes CASSAGGLAKNIQYF. V and J are TRBV7-8 and TRBJ2-4, with D possibly being TRBD2 (7 bases). The germline V and J ends were trimmed by 5 bases and 0 bases, with 11 bases remaining between them. The germline CDR1 and CDR2 sequences are SGHVS and FQNEAQ. The CDR3 has 15 residues.

V is TRBV10-3 and J is TRBJ2-7; D is uncertain. The germline V and J ends were trimmed by 0 bases and 5 bases, with 14 bases remaining between them. The CDR3 is 15 residues long. Per germline, CDR1 ENHRY and CDR2 SYGVKD. CDR3 protein: CAISESNIQGDEQYF. The CDR3 coding sequence is TGTGCCATCAGTGAGTCGAATATCCAAGGTGACGAGCAGTACTTC.